These T cell receptor beta chains were read from a single sample in a study of neurological immune-mediated disorders. Each CDR3 protein gets one entry after TCRdb re-called the 5' RACE reads with MiXCR. The sample records 50,000 to 75,000 distinct CDR3 sequences, roughly an eighth being singletons. Sequenced sample: PBMCs. These receptors came from a woman aged 60-75 years with HTLV-1-associated myelopathy (HAM/TSP). The CDR3 runs from the conserved cysteine through the conserved F or W. The order of the fields is J gene, clone size, D gene, CDR3 length, V gene, CDR3 protein, CDR3 DNA. The D gene is left open where the match is weak. A row's size may be missing; if present it is once, few, many or a size class.

J gene: TRBJ2-3
clone size: many
D gene: NA
CDR3 length: 14
V gene: TRBV2
CDR3 protein: CASSDQGYTDTQYF
CDR3 DNA: TGTGCCAGCAGTGACCAGGGATACACAGATACGCAGTATTTT

J gene: TRBJ2-7
clone size: NA
D gene: TRBD1
CDR3 length: 13
V gene: TRBV7-6
CDR3 protein: CASSWDRYYEQYF
CDR3 DNA: TGTGCCAGCAGTTGGGACAGGTACTACGAGCAGTACTTC

J gene: TRBJ1-2
clone size: many
D gene: NA
CDR3 length: 15
V gene: TRBV6-1
CDR3 protein: CASRQGQTSNYGYTF
CDR3 DNA: TGTGCCAGCAGGCAAGGACAGACCTCTAACTATGGCTACACCTTC

J gene: TRBJ2-5
clone size: few
D gene: TRBD2
CDR3 length: 14
V gene: TRBV5-1
CDR3 protein: CASSQTSGQETQYF
CDR3 DNA: TGCGCCAGCAGCCAGACTAGCGGCCAAGAGACCCAGTACTTC

J gene: TRBJ1-1
clone size: many
D gene: TRBD1
CDR3 length: 13
V gene: TRBV29-1
CDR3 protein: CSVAGTGGTEAFF
CDR3 DNA: TGCAGCGTTGCCGGGACAGGGGGCACTGAAGCTTTCTTT

J gene: TRBJ2-2
clone size: NA
D gene: NA
CDR3 length: 16
V gene: TRBV19
CDR3 protein: CASSIPRASNTGELFF
CDR3 DNA: TGTGCCAGTAGTATCCCGCGGGCCTCGAACACCGGGGAGCTGTTTTTT

J gene: TRBJ2-2
clone size: many
D gene: TRBD2
CDR3 length: 15
V gene: TRBV20-1
CDR3 protein: CSASGTSGRAGELFF
CDR3 DNA: TGCAGTGCTTCCGGGACTAGCGGGAGGGCCGGGGAGCTGTTTTTT

J gene: TRBJ2-3
clone size: many
D gene: NA
CDR3 length: 14
V gene: TRBV18
CDR3 protein: CASSPPGVADTQYF
CDR3 DNA: TGTGCCAGCTCACCACCAGGCGTGGCAGATACGCAGTATTTT

J gene: TRBJ2-1
clone size: many
D gene: TRBD2
CDR3 length: 17
V gene: TRBV10-3
CDR3 protein: CARLLAGLNLSYNEQFF
CDR3 DNA: TGTGCCAGGTTGTTAGCGGGCTTAAACCTATCCTACAATGAGCAGTTCTTC

J gene: TRBJ2-7
clone size: many
D gene: TRBD1
CDR3 length: 13
V gene: TRBV29-1
CDR3 protein: CSAGGQNPYEQYF
CDR3 DNA: TGCAGCGCTGGGGGACAGAACCCCTACGAGCAGTACTTC

J gene: TRBJ2-5
clone size: many
D gene: NA
CDR3 length: 14
V gene: TRBV3-1
CDR3 protein: CASSQGRGMETQYF
CDR3 DNA: TGTGCCAGCAGCCAAGGACGGGGGATGGAGACCCAGTACTTC

J gene: TRBJ2-5
clone size: many
D gene: NA
CDR3 length: 13
V gene: TRBV12-3/TRBV12-4
CDR3 protein: CASSLTSGTVRLF
CDR3 DNA: TGTGCCAGCAGTCTAACATCCGGGACCGTACGGTTATTC

J gene: TRBJ2-7
clone size: many
D gene: TRBD1
CDR3 length: 15
V gene: TRBV5-1
CDR3 protein: CASSLGTGVSYEQYF
CDR3 DNA: TGCGCCAGCAGCCTGGGGACAGGGGTTTCCTACGAGCAGTACTTC

J gene: TRBJ2-7
clone size: many
D gene: TRBD2
CDR3 length: 16
V gene: TRBV6-5
CDR3 protein: CASSYSASGSSYEQYF
CDR3 DNA: TGTGCCAGCAGTTACTCGGCTAGCGGGAGCTCCTACGAGCAGTACTTC

J gene: TRBJ2-5
clone size: many
D gene: TRBD2
CDR3 length: 14
V gene: TRBV20-1
CDR3 protein: CSGRLAGEGETQYF
CDR3 DNA: TGCAGTGGCCGACTAGCGGGAGAGGGTGAGACCCAGTACTTC

J gene: TRBJ2-7
clone size: many
D gene: TRBD2
CDR3 length: 17
V gene: TRBV5-1
CDR3 protein: CASSLELSGRAFYEQYF
CDR3 DNA: TGCGCCAGCAGCTTGGAACTTAGCGGGAGGGCCTTCTACGAGCAGTACTTC

J gene: TRBJ2-3
clone size: NA
D gene: TRBD2
CDR3 length: 16
V gene: TRBV20-1
CDR3 protein: CSARDWLAGSTDTQYF
CDR3 DNA: TGCAGTGCTAGAGATTGGCTAGCGGGGAGCACAGATACGCAGTATTTT

J gene: TRBJ2-1
clone size: NA
D gene: TRBD2
CDR3 length: 13
V gene: TRBV10-3
CDR3 protein: CATGLAGYNEQFF
CDR3 DNA: TGTGCCACGGGACTAGCGGGGTACAATGAGCAGTTCTTC

J gene: TRBJ2-5
clone size: many
D gene: NA
CDR3 length: 15
V gene: TRBV5-1
CDR3 protein: CASSSSGQKYETQYF
CDR3 DNA: TGCGCCAGCAGCTCAAGCGGACAGAAGTATGAGACCCAGTACTTC

J gene: TRBJ2-5
clone size: many
D gene: TRBD2
CDR3 length: 19
V gene: TRBV9
CDR3 protein: CASSPGLAGGRGYQETQYF
CDR3 DNA: TGTGCCAGCAGCCCTGGACTAGCGGGAGGCCGGGGGTACCAAGAGACCCAGTACTTC

J gene: TRBJ1-6
clone size: few
D gene: NA
CDR3 length: 15
V gene: TRBV4-2
CDR3 protein: CASSQERGENIPLHF
CDR3 DNA: TGTGCCAGCAGCCAAGAAAGAGGGGAAAATATCCCCCTCCACTTT

J gene: TRBJ2-1
clone size: many
D gene: NA
CDR3 length: 15
V gene: TRBV28
CDR3 protein: CASSLSYGVYNEQFF
CDR3 DNA: TGTGCCAGCAGTTTATCATACGGGGTTTACAATGAGCAGTTCTTC

J gene: TRBJ2-7
clone size: many
D gene: NA
CDR3 length: 14
V gene: TRBV7-2
CDR3 protein: CASSLVRGAYEQYF
CDR3 DNA: TGTGCCAGCAGCTTAGTAAGGGGGGCCTACGAGCAGTACTTC

J gene: TRBJ2-7
clone size: NA
D gene: NA
CDR3 length: 13
V gene: TRBV4-2
CDR3 protein: CASSQGLVYEQYF
CDR3 DNA: TGTGCCAGCAGCCAAGGACTAGTTTACGAGCAGTACTTC

J gene: TRBJ2-3
clone size: NA
D gene: NA
CDR3 length: 17
V gene: TRBV11-2
CDR3 protein: CASSPRSSGGGTDTQYF
CDR3 DNA: TGTGCCAGCAGCCCCCGATCGAGCGGCGGGGGCACAGATACGCAGTATTTT

J gene: TRBJ1-1
clone size: many
D gene: NA
CDR3 length: 15
V gene: TRBV27
CDR3 protein: CASSSSGRTNTEAFF
CDR3 DNA: NA

J gene: TRBJ2-5
clone size: many
D gene: TRBD2
CDR3 length: 14
V gene: TRBV5-1
CDR3 protein: CASSLEAGVETQYF
CDR3 DNA: TGCGCCAGCAGCTTAGAAGCGGGAGTAGAGACCCAGTACTTC

J gene: TRBJ2-7
clone size: few
D gene: TRBD2
CDR3 length: 14
V gene: TRBV18
CDR3 protein: CASDTSGRSYEQYF
CDR3 DNA: TGTGCCAGTGACACTAGCGGGCGATCCTACGAGCAGTACTTC

J gene: TRBJ2-1
clone size: many
D gene: NA
CDR3 length: 14
V gene: TRBV5-5
CDR3 protein: CASSLEGSGVEQFF
CDR3 DNA: TGTGCCAGCAGCTTGGAGGGGTCAGGTGTCGAGCAGTTCTTC

J gene: TRBJ2-3
clone size: many
D gene: TRBD1
CDR3 length: 14
V gene: TRBV28
CDR3 protein: CASSGQGLTDTQYF
CDR3 DNA: TGTGCCAGCAGTGGACAGGGCCTCACAGATACGCAGTATTTT

J gene: TRBJ2-7
clone size: many
D gene: NA
CDR3 length: 14
V gene: TRBV7-9
CDR3 protein: CASSLMDGPYEQYF
CDR3 DNA: TGTGCCAGCAGCTTAATGGACGGACCCTACGAGCAGTACTTC

J gene: TRBJ1-6
clone size: many
D gene: NA
CDR3 length: 15
V gene: TRBV7-9
CDR3 protein: CASSLASGFGSPLHF
CDR3 DNA: TGTGCCAGCAGCTTAGCGTCGGGGTTTGGATCACCCCTCCACTTT

J gene: TRBJ2-3
clone size: NA
D gene: NA
CDR3 length: 15
V gene: TRBV5-1
CDR3 protein: CASSLATGAVNTQYF
CDR3 DNA: TGCGCCAGCAGCTTGGCGACAGGCGCCGTGAATACGCAGTATTTT

J gene: TRBJ1-5
clone size: many
D gene: NA
CDR3 length: 16
V gene: TRBV4-1
CDR3 protein: CASSLLPVSTGQPQHF
CDR3 DNA: TGCGCCAGCAGCCTCCTCCCGGTCTCTACGGGGCAGCCCCAGCATTTT

J gene: TRBJ2-1
clone size: many
D gene: TRBD2
CDR3 length: 14
V gene: TRBV20-1
CDR3 protein: CSARRLADYNEQFF
CDR3 DNA: TGCAGTGCTAGGCGACTAGCGGACTACAATGAGCAGTTCTTC

J gene: TRBJ2-7
clone size: many
D gene: NA
CDR3 length: 14
V gene: TRBV11-2
CDR3 protein: CASARTLKPYEQYF
CDR3 DNA: TGTGCCTCCGCGCGGACACTGAAGCCCTACGAGCAGTACTTC

J gene: TRBJ2-1
clone size: many
D gene: NA
CDR3 length: 15
V gene: TRBV2
CDR3 protein: CASSEAEGSYNEQFF
CDR3 DNA: TGTGCCAGCAGTGAAGCAGAGGGATCCTACAATGAGCAGTTCTTC

J gene: TRBJ2-7
clone size: many
D gene: NA
CDR3 length: 14
V gene: TRBV5-1
CDR3 protein: CASSLYGSDYEQYF
CDR3 DNA: TGCGCCAGCAGCTTGTACGGGAGCGACTACGAGCAGTACTTC

J gene: TRBJ2-7
clone size: many
D gene: NA
CDR3 length: 15
V gene: TRBV29-1
CDR3 protein: CSVELAGQGHYEQYF
CDR3 DNA: TGCAGCGTTGAACTAGCGGGACAGGGACACTACGAGCAGTACTTC

J gene: TRBJ1-1
clone size: many
D gene: NA
CDR3 length: 16
V gene: TRBV20-1
CDR3 protein: CSARVFRGTRNTEAFF
CDR3 DNA: TGCAGTGCTAGAGTTTTTAGAGGAACGAGGAACACTGAAGCTTTCTTT

J gene: TRBJ2-5
clone size: many
D gene: TRBD2
CDR3 length: 13
V gene: TRBV20-1
CDR3 protein: CSAIKGREETQYF
CDR3 DNA: TGCAGTGCTATTAAAGGGAGGGAAGAGACCCAGTACTTC

J gene: TRBJ1-1
clone size: many
D gene: TRBD1
CDR3 length: 15
V gene: TRBV20-1
CDR3 protein: CRAGQAGMVVTEAFF
CDR3 DNA: TGCAGAGCCGGACAGGCCGGGATGGTGGTCACTGAAGCTTTCTTT

J gene: TRBJ1-1
clone size: many
D gene: NA
CDR3 length: 16
V gene: TRBV10-2
CDR3 protein: CASSETRQSRGTEAFF
CDR3 DNA: TGCGCCAGCAGTGAGACAAGACAGTCCAGGGGCACTGAAGCTTTCTTT

J gene: TRBJ2-1
clone size: many
D gene: NA
CDR3 length: 15
V gene: TRBV9
CDR3 protein: CASSAHGSRNNEQFF
CDR3 DNA: TGTGCCAGCAGCGCACACGGATCTCGGAATAATGAGCAGTTCTTC

J gene: TRBJ2-2
clone size: many
D gene: NA
CDR3 length: 16
V gene: TRBV14
CDR3 protein: CASSQVNPQLTGELFF
CDR3 DNA: TGTGCCAGCAGCCAAGTAAATCCCCAGTTGACCGGGGAGCTGTTTTTT

J gene: TRBJ1-1
clone size: NA
D gene: NA
CDR3 length: 14
V gene: TRBV19
CDR3 protein: CASSPQNGVTEAFF
CDR3 DNA: TGTGCCAGTAGTCCCCAGAACGGGGTCACTGAAGCTTTCTTT

J gene: TRBJ2-1
clone size: many
D gene: TRBD2
CDR3 length: 15
V gene: TRBV18
CDR3 protein: CASSASGSWGNEQFF
CDR3 DNA: TGTGCCAGCTCAGCTAGCGGGAGCTGGGGTAATGAGCAGTTCTTC

J gene: TRBJ1-1
clone size: many
D gene: NA
CDR3 length: 13
V gene: TRBV15
CDR3 protein: CATSMRDDTEAFF
CDR3 DNA: TGTGCCACCAGCATGAGGGACGACACTGAAGCTTTCTTT

J gene: TRBJ2-1
clone size: many
D gene: NA
CDR3 length: 13
V gene: TRBV6-5
CDR3 protein: CASRSLAVNEQFF
CDR3 DNA: TGTGCCAGCAGATCCTTAGCGGTCAATGAGCAGTTCTTC